This TCR beta chain was captured in a study of T cells in Graves' hyperthyroidism and ophthalmopathy. This clonotype was recorded many times. TCR beta CDR3 sequences were amplified from RNA transcripts. A first-round RT-PCR of the TCR CDR3 used the HTBI primer set. Each CDR3 protein is one row after TCRdb ran MiXCR on the multiplex PCR reads. Of about 380,000 distinct CDR3 sequences detected, 18% appear once; the ten largest clones hold 40%. The CDR3 has 14 amino acids. Germline V gene lookup returns CDR1 DFQATT and CDR2 SNEGSKA (reference sequence). Trimming took 4 bases from V and 0 from J, leaving 10 bases between them.

This TCR was recovered from a man between 18 and 35 years old with Graves' ophthalmopathy. The chain is built from TRBV20-1 and TRBJ1-3; D is undetermined. What was sequenced was blood. The chain's CDR3 is CSAKGAYSGNTIYF. The CDR3 nucleotides are TGCAGTGCTAAGGGCGCTTACTCTGGAAACACCATATATTTT.